What follows is one TCR beta chain and its context. The CDR3 runs to 15 residues. The V gene lost 4 bases and the J gene lost 2 bases, with 15 bases spanning the gap. Germline-derived CDR1 and CDR2 are LGHNA and YSLEER. This specimen belongs to a study of molecular identifiers for immune sequencing clone quantification. About the research overall: Four of five splits of RNA from around 18,000 or 91,000 naive CD8 cells were sequenced in replicates.

Both previously described methods and listed TCR primers were employed to make bulk TCR libraries. TCRdb processed the PCR reads anew with MiXCR; each CDR3 protein has one entry. The data hold 35,000 or so distinct CDR3 sequences, with about a fifth observed a single time. V is TRBV4-3 and J is TRBJ2-7, with TRBD2 as a possible D gene (5 bases). The sequencing sample was made of naive CD8+ T cells from blood, with Jurkat cell RNA spiked in. This sample's subset: FACS-sorted CD8+CD4-CCR7+CD45RA+ naive T cells. The receptor was isolated from a human donor in good health. Some libraries in this study had Jurkat cell RNA spiked in. The CDR3 is CASSRGYAGTYEQYF. DNA of the CDR3: TGCGCCAGCAGCCGAGGGTATGCCGGTACCTACGAGCAGTACTTC.